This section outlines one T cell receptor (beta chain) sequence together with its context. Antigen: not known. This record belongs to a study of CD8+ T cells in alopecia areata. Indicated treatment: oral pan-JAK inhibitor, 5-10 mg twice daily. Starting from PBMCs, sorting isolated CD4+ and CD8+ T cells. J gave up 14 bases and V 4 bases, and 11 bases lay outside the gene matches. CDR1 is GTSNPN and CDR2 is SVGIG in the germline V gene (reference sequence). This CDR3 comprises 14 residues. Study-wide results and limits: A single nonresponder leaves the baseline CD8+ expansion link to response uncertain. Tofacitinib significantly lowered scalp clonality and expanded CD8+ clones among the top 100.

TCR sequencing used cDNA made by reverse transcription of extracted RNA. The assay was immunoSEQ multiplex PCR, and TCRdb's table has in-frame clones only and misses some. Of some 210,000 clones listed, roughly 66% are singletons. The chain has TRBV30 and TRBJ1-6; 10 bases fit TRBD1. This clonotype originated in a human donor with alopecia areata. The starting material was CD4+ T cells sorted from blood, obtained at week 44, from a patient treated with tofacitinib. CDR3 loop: CAWTLTGGPATLHF. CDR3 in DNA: TGTGCCTGGACCCTGACAGGGGGCCCCGCGACCCTCCACTTT.